One sample yielded the 5 T cell receptor beta chains listed below, sequenced in a study of low-dose radiotherapy and immunotherapy resistance in tumors (dated by TCRdb to 2022 to 2024). The intended sense of this specimen's time point label: before trial treatment. The reads were generated on an Illumina HiSeq 2500. To make first-strand cDNA, Superscript III was used along with a set of TRAV- and TRBV-specific primers so that both the TCRalpha and TCRbeta chains were covered. A roughly 20-cycle PCR with Phusion amplified the TCRs, pairing a constant-region primer with the adapter that was attached to the V primers. The public reads were run again by TCRdb, first through fastp at Q25 and then through MiXCR, and only productive beta chains were kept. All rows with the same CDR3 protein become a single entry with the most common DNA and genes. The sample data list about 64,000 distinct CDR3 sequences, and about 25% of these were observed just once. 5.5% to 8% of the sample is held by the ten biggest clonotypes.

Sequencing used PBMCs, obtained before treatment. All receptors derive from a male donor with rectosigmoid adenocarcinoma.

This clonotype was seen many times. This chain uses TRBV20-1 with TRBJ1-5; weak D call: TRBD1 (5 bases). V was pared by 3 bases and J by 3 bases, with 12 bases between. Germline V gives CDR1 DFQATT, CDR2 SNEGSKA (reference sequence). The CDR3 extends over 14 amino acids. DNA of the CDR3: TGCAGTGCTAGTGGGCAGGGTTTCAATCAGCCCCAGCATTTT. This encodes CSASGQGFNQPQHF.

Many counts were recorded for this clonotype. V is TRBV18 and J is TRBJ1-2; 9 nucleotides align to TRBD1. Germline-derived CDR1 and CDR2 are KGHSH and LQKENI. V trimming: 3 bases; J trimming: 7 bases; junction bases outside the gene matches: 6. This CDR3 has 14 amino acids. CDR3 nucleotide sequence: TGTGCCAGCTCACCGGGACAGGGTCAGAGTGGCTACACCTTC. Its protein product is CASSPGQGQSGYTF.

Comment on this clonotype: A much more abundant neighbour one base away suggests this may be a read error. This chain connects TRBV5-1 to TRBJ2-3; no reliable D call. Germline loops: CDR1 SGHRS, CDR2 YFSETQ. The CDR3 contains 11 residues. The CDR3 sequence is CSSSLKDTQYF. The DNA of the CDR3 is TGCTCCAGCAGCTTAAAAGATACGCAGTATTTT.

This clonotype was detected many times. V is TRBV28 and J is TRBJ2-7; D ambiguous. There are 10 residues in the CDR3. V was clipped by 7 bases and J by 3 bases, with 4 bases between them. CDR1 MDHEN and CDR2 SYDVKM come from the germline V gene. The CDR3 is CASMDYEQYF. The CDR3 DNA reads as TGTGCCAGCATGGACTACGAGCAGTACTTC.

This clonotype was found many times. This chain connects TRBV7-2 to TRBJ1-3; D unclear. Germline CDR1 is SGHTA and CDR2 is FQGNSA. V was clipped by 5 bases and J by 0 bases, with 11 bases between them. This CDR3 spans 15 amino acids. For the CDR3, the DNA is TGTGCCAGCAGCCCGACATGGAACTCTGGAAACACCATATATTTT. It codes for CASSPTWNSGNTIYF.